The 10 T cell receptor beta chains presented below share a single source sample, sequenced in a study of shared clonotypes between healthy human individuals. Profiling relied on immunoSEQ multiplex PCR, and the TCRdb table lists in-frame clones only, not all of them. The sample records about 190,000 clones, 65% to 70% being singletons. Sequencing was done on a sample of memory CD4+ T cells sorted from blood. The subset is: CD45RA-negative fraction. These receptors originate from a young man in good health.

The chain employs TRBV18 and TRBJ2-7; 8 nucleotides match TRBD1. Germline V gene data show CDR1 as KGHSH and CDR2 as LQKENI. V was pared by 6 bases and J by 1 base, with 8 bases of the junction left unmatched. The CDR3 contains 15 residues. The CDR3 region has the DNA TGTGCCAGCTCCTCAGGACAGGGTAAATCCTACGAGCAGTACTTC. Translating gives CASSSGQGKSYEQYF.

The chain recombines TRBV18 with TRBJ1-3; TRBD1 aligns across 10 bases. This CDR3 has 15 amino acids. Germline V gives CDR1 KGHSH, CDR2 LQKENI. J gave up 2 bases and V 6 bases, and 4 bases lay outside the gene matches. CDR3 sequence: CASSPGTGAGNTIYF. The CDR3 nucleotides are TGTGCCAGCTCCCCCGGGACAGGGGCTGGAAACACCATATATTTT. The whole variable domain, remainder taken from reference TRBV18 and TRBJ1-3, is NAGVMQNPRHLVRRRGQEARLRCSPMKGHSHVYWYRQLPEEGLKFMVYLQKENIIDESGMPKERFSAEFPKEGPSILRIQQVVRGDSAAYFCASSPGTGAGNTIYFGEGSWLTVV.

The chain joins TRBV11-1 to TRBJ2-5, with 7 nucleotides matching TRBD1. The CDR3 is 16 amino acids. The trim removed 1 base at V and 0 bases at J, leaving 5 bases unmatched. Germline CDR1 and CDR2: SGHAT and FQDESV (reference sequence). The CDR3 here is CASSLGTGQNQETQYF. CDR3 coding DNA: TGTGCCAGCAGCTTAGGTACGGGACAGAACCAAGAGACCCAGTACTTC.

Worth noting for this clone: This is likely an artifact of a read error, given a far larger clone one base away. This CDR3 is also generated by other DNA sequences in the sample. J is TRBJ2-7 and V is TRBV5-1; a possible D gene is TRBD1 (5 bases). V lost 0 bases and J 1 base, leaving 14 bases between the germline ends. The CDR3 extends over 16 amino acids. Germline assignment: CDR1 SGHRS and CDR2 YFSETQ. CDR3 sequence (DNA): TGCGCCAGCAGCTTGGGGGGCACAGGAACGTCCTACGAGCAGTACTTC. Translation gives CASSLGGTGTSYEQYF.

This rearrangement joins TRBV2 to TRBJ2-3, with a possible D match to TRBD2 (5 bases). Trimming stripped 4 bases from V and 8 bases from J, with 7 bases between. The germline gives CDR1 SNHLY, CDR2 FYNNEI. The CDR3 has 11 residues. The CDR3 is CASSVGGTQYF. For the CDR3, the DNA is TGTGCCAGCAGTGTAGGAGGTACGCAGTATTTT.

The chain couples TRBV2 to TRBJ2-3; 7 bases match TRBD1. The CDR3 runs 14 residues. J was trimmed by 2 bases and V by 6 bases; bases with no gene match: 5. Per germline, CDR1 SNHLY and CDR2 FYNNEI. The chain's CDR3 is CASRNRGYTDTQYF. CDR3 nucleotides: TGTGCCAGCAGGAACAGGGGATACACAGATACGCAGTATTTT.

The rearrangement links TRBV7-9 to TRBJ2-7; 7 bases are a match to TRBD1. This CDR3 is 14 amino acids long. Germline V CDR1 and CDR2: SEHNR, FQNEAQ (reference sequence). V was clipped by 5 bases and J by 4 bases; unmatched bases: 8. The CDR3 DNA is TGTGCCAGCAGCCCCCGGGACAGCCTTTACGAGCAGTACTTC. Translation gives CASSPRDSLYEQYF. The full variable domain, in which reference TRBV7-9 and TRBJ2-7 provide the parts outside the CDR3, is DTGVSQNPRHKITKRGQNVTFRCDPISEHNRLYWYRQTLGQGPEFLTYFQNEAQLEKSRLLSDRFSAERPKGSFSTLEIQRTEQGDSAMYLCASSPRDSLYEQYFGPGTRLTVT.

The rearrangement joins TRBV2 to TRBJ2-3, with 8 bases that match TRBD1. With V trimmed by 4 bases and J by 4 bases, 7 bases remained unmatched. The CDR3 covers 15 residues. The germline V gene encodes CDR1 SNHLY and CDR2 FYNNEI. The CDR3 coding sequence is TGTGCCAGCAGTGCTACCGGACAGGGTTCAGATACGCAGTATTTT. Translating it yields CASSATGQGSDTQYF.

V and J are TRBV7-2 and TRBJ2-1; tentative D call: TRBD2 (5 bases). Trimming shortened V by 5 bases and J by 9 bases, and 11 bases separated the two germline ends. The CDR3 is 12 amino acids. Germline-derived CDR1 and CDR2 are SGHTA and FQGNSA. CDR3 in DNA: TGTGCCAGCAGCGACGGGGATGGTGAGCAGTTCTTC. It encodes CASSDGDGEQFF.

The rearrangement links TRBV11-1 to TRBJ2-3, with D perhaps matching TRBD2 (5 bases). Trimming left V 0 bases short and J 7 bases short, with 11 bases between. The CDR3 is 14 amino acids. In germline, CDR1 is SGHAT, CDR2 FQDESV (reference sequence). The CDR3 nucleotides read TGTGCCAGCAGCTTAGCGCATTCCGGGAATACGCAGTATTTT. Translated: CASSLAHSGNTQYF.